The entry that follows covers one T cell receptor (beta chain) sequence. This clonotype was counted many times. There is no known antigen for this receptor. This may come from a read error, since a much larger clone is one base off. Amplification of TCR beta CDR3 regions was carried out from RNA transcripts. The TCR CDR3 was subjected to a first round of RT-PCR using the HTBI primer set and the Qiagen OneStep RT-PCR kit. A second multiplex PCR round built the libraries, followed by size selection and purification. Sequencing of the libraries was done on an Illumina HiSeq2000 using paired-end 100 bp reads. Under the source paper's analysis protocol: SOAPnuke was used to process the raw data, removing reads that contained adapters or uncalled bases, had a mean Phred below 15, or lacked an exact match to the constant primer or identifier. COPE v1.2.5 was used to merge the high-quality paired reads, and each unique nucleotide sequence was defined as a clonotype. Clonotypes were aligned to IMGT TRBV, TRBD and TRBJ reference segments using MiTCR v1.1. The analysis included only V-J combinations with a frequency above 0.0001, which together covered roughly 99% of the repertoires. The TCS score was defined as F50 (clonal expansion) divided by E x V (chaos), with BLOSUM62-based TCRdist calculated between CDR3 peptides within each V-J. Welch's t-statistics and random forest reduced just over 500 V-J features to roughly 13, which were used in a naive Bayes classifier (R e1071). In TCRdb, the public reads were trimmed at Q25 with fastp and aligned with MiXCR, with productive beta chains retained. Rows are combined by CDR3 protein, so each entry shows the most common genes and DNA. These V and J calls derive from TCRdb rather than the authors' analysis. The sample table records about 26,000 distinct CDR3 sequences; roughly 46% of these occur just once. The ten largest clones represent 10% of the sample.

This specimen belongs to a study of T cells in Graves' hyperthyroidism and ophthalmopathy (dated by TCRdb to the late 2010s). With regard to the full study: Peripheral blood samples were taken at the time of initial diagnosis, prior to any treatment. TCR Vbeta CDR3 sequencing of 130 to 150 peripheral blood samples (approximately 44 ophthalmopathy, over 70 hyperthyroidism and approximately 17 progressor patients) is reported in the paper. In addition, the study compared T-cell repertoires in thyroid tissue and in blood from roughly six Graves' hyperthyroidism patients. The 75 to 100 discovery patients were divided at random into training and test sets in a 7:3 ratio. To identify distinguishing TCR V-J signatures, a discovery cohort of around 100 patients was used, comprising 40 to 45 with Graves' ophthalmopathy and some 60 with stable Graves' hyperthyroidism. Once sampling was done, hyperthyroidism patients were given methimazole at a starting dose of 30 mg daily, whereas ophthalmopathy patients were given high-dose intravenous methylprednisolone. Prospective prediction of ophthalmopathy was tested in an independent validation cohort consisting of 18 hyperthyroidism patients and some 15 patients who later progressed to ophthalmopathy.

The CDR3 sequence holds 14 residues, the cysteine and phenylalanine included. The kept DNA is CDR3 alone, 42 bases in frame from the first base. Overall study results and their limits: During validation, the model predicted progression to ophthalmopathy a median of about 5.9 months ahead of onset, with roughly 65% sensitivity and 72.22% specificity. Blood samples also contained most of the expanded thyroid clonotypes (frequency above 0.001), which suggests that blood repertoires may reflect thyroid immune responses. Ophthalmopathy was separated from stable hyperthyroidism by a 13 V-J signature model, with about 86% sensitivity and approximately 81% specificity obtained in cross-validation and 80%/75% obtained in testing. Sample size was not statistically predetermined, and blinding of investigators to group allocation was not performed.

Graves' hyperthyroidism was defined as stable when no progression to ophthalmopathy occurred over 18 months of follow-up. Hyperthyroidism patients were aged 18 to 65 years and newly diagnosed, with disease duration of less than 2 months. Patients with uncontrolled infections, other autoimmune diseases, pregnancy or lactation were excluded. Diagnoses were based on clinical symptoms, serum thyroxine and TRAb, thyroid ultrasound and orbital computed tomography. Ficoll-Paque density gradient centrifugation was used to isolate PBMCs from about 10 ml of fresh peripheral blood. Total RNA was extracted with Trizol reagent, and quality was checked on an Agilent 2100 Bioanalyzer.

This clonotype was obtained from a woman under 40 with Graves' hyperthyroidism. The sequencing input was blood. The chain was built from TRBV12-3 or TRBV12-4 and TRBJ1-5; a confident D gene designation cannot be given. For the CDR3, the sequence is CACSFTDGNQPQHF. The DNA is as follows: TGTGCCTGCAGTTTTACGGACGGTAATCAGCCCCAGCATTTT.